Only a few counts were recorded for the clone carrying this T cell receptor beta chain. As yet, its antigen is unknown. Germline loops: CDR1 KGHDR, CDR2 SFDVKD. The germline V and J ends were trimmed by 1 base and 3 bases, with 5 bases remaining between them. CDR3 length: 14 residues. The sample comes from a study of identical twins. Study-wide points: Model-predicted out-of-frame TCR alpha sharing fell below observed values in monozygotic twins. The study drew conclusions from cross-sectional statistical analysis, not from following the same donors.

After template switching added a universal primer site, the resulting cDNA carried unique molecular identifiers. TCRdb re-called the 5' RACE reads with MiXCR, one entry per CDR3 protein. The sample has 700,000 or so distinct CDR3 sequences, 8.5% to 9% seen once; the top ten hold roughly 0.9%. The same sample was also studied in work on yellow fever vaccine responses in identical twins.

The specimen sequenced was PBMCs. This clonotype was sampled from a woman under 30 in good health. The chain is built from TRBV24-1 and TRBJ2-2, with D perhaps matching TRBD1 (5 bases). In DNA form, the CDR3 reads TGTGCCACCAGTGATTTCAGGGACACCGGGGAGCTGTTTTTT. Protein product: CATSDFRDTGELFF.